This T cell receptor (beta chain) appears in the sequencing data of a study of blood T cell repertoires in COVID-19. Study-wide context: Sites across the United States, Italy and Spain contributed samples from acute and convalescent COVID-19.

Trimming took 2 bases from V and 4 from J; bases not matched to a gene: 6. Looked up from germline, CDR1 is LGHDT and CDR2 is YNNKEL (reference sequence). The CDR3 is 17 amino acids. Per the study methods: Quantification of nucleated cells was approximated via reference gene primer amplification. Profiled with immunoSEQ multiplex PCR; TCRdb holds only in-frame clones, not every one. The V and J calls and clone size come from that table; D and trimming were worked out from the DNA. The sample yields 180,000 or so clones, about four fifths seen once. The sample taken for sequencing was peripheral blood. The rearrangement uses TRBV3-1 (or the pseudogene TRBV3-2) and TRBJ2-1; 12 bases line up with TRBD2. This receptor was taken from a human donor with acute or convalescent COVID-19. The donor label of this sample is uncertain. CDR3: CASSQYLAGGSYNEQFF. The CDR3 region has the DNA TGTGCCAGCAGCCAATATCTAGCGGGAGGGTCTTACAATGAGCAGTTCTTC.